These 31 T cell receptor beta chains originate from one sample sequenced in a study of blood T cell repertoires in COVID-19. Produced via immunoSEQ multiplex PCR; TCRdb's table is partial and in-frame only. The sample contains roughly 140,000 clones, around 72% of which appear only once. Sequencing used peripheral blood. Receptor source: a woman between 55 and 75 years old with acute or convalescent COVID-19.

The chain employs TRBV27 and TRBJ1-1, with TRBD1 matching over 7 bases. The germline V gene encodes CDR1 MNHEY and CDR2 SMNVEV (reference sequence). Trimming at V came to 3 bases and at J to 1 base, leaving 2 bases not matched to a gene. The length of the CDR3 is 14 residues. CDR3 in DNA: TGTGCCAGCAGTTTTGCAGGGGGGAACACTGAAGCTTTCTTT. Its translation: CASSFAGGNTEAFF.

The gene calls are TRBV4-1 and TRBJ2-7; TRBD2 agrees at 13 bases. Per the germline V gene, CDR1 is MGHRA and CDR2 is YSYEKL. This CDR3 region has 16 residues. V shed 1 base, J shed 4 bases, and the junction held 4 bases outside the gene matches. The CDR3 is CASSQVPLAGGYEQYF. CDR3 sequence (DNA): TGCGCCAGCAGCCAAGTCCCACTAGCGGGAGGGTACGAGCAGTACTTC.

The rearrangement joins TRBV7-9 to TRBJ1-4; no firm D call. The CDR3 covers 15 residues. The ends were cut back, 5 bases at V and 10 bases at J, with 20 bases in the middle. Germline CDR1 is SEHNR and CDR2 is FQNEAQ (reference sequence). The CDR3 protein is CASSPPGPPGAKLFF. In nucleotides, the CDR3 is TGTGCCAGCAGCCCCCCCGGGCCTCCGGGAGCAAAACTGTTTTTT. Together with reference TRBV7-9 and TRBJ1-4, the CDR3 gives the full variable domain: DTGVSQNPRHKITKRGQNVTFRCDPISEHNRLYWYRQTLGQGPEFLTYFQNEAQLEKSRLLSDRFSAERPKGSFSTLEIQRTEQGDSAMYLCASSPPGPPGAKLFFGSGTQLSVL.

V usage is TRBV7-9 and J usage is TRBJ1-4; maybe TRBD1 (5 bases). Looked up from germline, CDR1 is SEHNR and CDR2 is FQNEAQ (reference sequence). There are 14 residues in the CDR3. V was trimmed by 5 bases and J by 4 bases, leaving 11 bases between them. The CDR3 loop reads CASSGRVYNEKLFF. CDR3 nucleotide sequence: TGTGCCAGCAGCGGCAGGGTTTATAATGAAAAACTGTTTTTT.

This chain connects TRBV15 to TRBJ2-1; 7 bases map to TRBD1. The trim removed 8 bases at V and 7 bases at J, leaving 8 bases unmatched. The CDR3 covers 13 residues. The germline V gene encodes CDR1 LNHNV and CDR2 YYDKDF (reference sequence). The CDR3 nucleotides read TGTGCCACCTGCCGGGACAGAAGGAATGAGCAGTTCTTC. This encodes CATCRDRRNEQFF.

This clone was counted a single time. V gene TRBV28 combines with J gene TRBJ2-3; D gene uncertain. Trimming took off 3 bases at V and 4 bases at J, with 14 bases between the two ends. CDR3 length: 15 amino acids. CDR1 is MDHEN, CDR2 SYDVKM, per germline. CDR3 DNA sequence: TGTGCCAGCAGTTTGGCAGAATACCATGCAGATACGCAGTATTTT. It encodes CASSLAEYHADTQYF. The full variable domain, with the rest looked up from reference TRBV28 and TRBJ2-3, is DVKVTQSSRYLVKRTGEKVFLECVQDMDHENMFWYRQDPGLGLRLIYFSYDVKMKEKGDIPEGYSVSREKKERFSLILESASTNQTSMYLCASSLAEYHADTQYFGPGTRLTVL.

CDR3 amino acids: CASSFGQGRDYGYTF. In DNA, the CDR3 is TGCGCCAGCAGTTTTGGACAGGGCCGGGACTATGGCTACACCTTC. The V gene is TRBV5-1, the J gene TRBJ1-2; 8 nucleotides agree with TRBD1. The V gene end was trimmed by 5 bases and the J gene end by 3 bases; junction bases not matched to a gene: 9. Looked up from germline, CDR1 is SGHRS and CDR2 is YFSETQ. This CDR3 comprises 15 residues.

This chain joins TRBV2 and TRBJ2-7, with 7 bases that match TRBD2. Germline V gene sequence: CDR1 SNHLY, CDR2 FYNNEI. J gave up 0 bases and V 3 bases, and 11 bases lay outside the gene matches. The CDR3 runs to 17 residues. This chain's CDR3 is CASSERKGLGPSYEQYF. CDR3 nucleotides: TGTGCCAGCAGTGAGCGCAAAGGACTAGGGCCCTCCTACGAGCAGTACTTC.

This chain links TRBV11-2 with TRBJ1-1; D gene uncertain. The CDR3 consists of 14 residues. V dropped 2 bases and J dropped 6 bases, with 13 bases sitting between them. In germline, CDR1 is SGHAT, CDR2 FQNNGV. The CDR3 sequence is CASSLPDSGPEAFF. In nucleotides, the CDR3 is TGTGCCAGCAGCTTACCGGACTCAGGCCCTGAAGCTTTCTTT.

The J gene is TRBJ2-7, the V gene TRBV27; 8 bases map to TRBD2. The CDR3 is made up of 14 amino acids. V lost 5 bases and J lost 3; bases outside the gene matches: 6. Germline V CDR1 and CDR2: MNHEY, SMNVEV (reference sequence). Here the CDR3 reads CASSPAGDGYEQYF. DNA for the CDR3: TGTGCCAGCAGTCCAGCGGGAGATGGCTACGAGCAGTACTTC.

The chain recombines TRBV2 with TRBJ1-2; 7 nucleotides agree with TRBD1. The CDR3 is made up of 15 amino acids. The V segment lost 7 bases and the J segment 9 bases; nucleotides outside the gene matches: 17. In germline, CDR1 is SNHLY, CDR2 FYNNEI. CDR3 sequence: CASMRQGVLITRYTF. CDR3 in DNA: TGTGCCAGCATGAGACAGGGCGTCTTGATCACTCGCTACACCTTC.

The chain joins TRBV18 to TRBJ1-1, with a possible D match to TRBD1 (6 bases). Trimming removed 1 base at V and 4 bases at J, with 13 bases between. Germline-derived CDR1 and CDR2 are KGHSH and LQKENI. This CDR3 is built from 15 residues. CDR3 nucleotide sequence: TGTGCCAGCTCACCACGGGGGGGCGGTGGCACTGAAGCTTTCTTT. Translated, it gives CASSPRGGGGTEAFF. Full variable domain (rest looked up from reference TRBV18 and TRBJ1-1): NAGVMQNPRHLVRRRGQEARLRCSPMKGHSHVYWYRQLPEEGLKFMVYLQKENIIDESGMPKERFSAEFPKEGPSILRIQQVVRGDSAAYFCASSPRGGGGTEAFFGQGTRLTVV.

The CDR3: CASSGQGLWDEQFF. For the CDR3, the DNA is TGTGCCAGCAGTGGACAGGGGCTGTGGGATGAGCAGTTCTTC. The J gene is TRBJ2-1, the V gene TRBV9; 9 nucleotides agree with TRBD1. This CDR3 contains 14 residues. Germline values: CDR1 SGDLS, CDR2 YYNGEE. J lost 8 bases, V lost 5 bases, and 8 bases had no gene match. The variable domain in full, completed from reference TRBV9 and TRBJ2-1, reads DSGVTQTPKHLITATGQRVTLRCSPRSGDLSVYWYQQSLDQGLQFLIQYYNGEERAKGNILERFSAQQFPDLHSELNLSSLELGDSALYFCASSGQGLWDEQFFGPGTRLTVL.

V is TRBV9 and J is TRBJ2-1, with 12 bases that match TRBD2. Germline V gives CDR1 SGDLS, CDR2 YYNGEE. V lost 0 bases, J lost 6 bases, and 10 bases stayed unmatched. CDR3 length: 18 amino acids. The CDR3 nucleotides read TGTGCCAGCAGCGTAGGGCTAGCGGGAGGGCCGAAGATCAATGAGCAGTTCTTC. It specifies CASSVGLAGGPKINEQFF. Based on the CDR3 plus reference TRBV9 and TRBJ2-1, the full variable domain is DSGVTQTPKHLITATGQRVTLRCSPRSGDLSVYWYQQSLDQGLQFLIQYYNGEERAKGNILERFSAQQFPDLHSELNLSSLELGDSALYFCASSVGLAGGPKINEQFFGPGTRLTVL.

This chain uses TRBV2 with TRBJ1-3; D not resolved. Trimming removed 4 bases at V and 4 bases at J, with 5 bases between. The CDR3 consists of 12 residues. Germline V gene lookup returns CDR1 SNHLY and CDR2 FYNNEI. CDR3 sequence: CASSASGNTIYF. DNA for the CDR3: TGTGCCAGCAGTGCTTCCGGAAACACCATATATTTT.

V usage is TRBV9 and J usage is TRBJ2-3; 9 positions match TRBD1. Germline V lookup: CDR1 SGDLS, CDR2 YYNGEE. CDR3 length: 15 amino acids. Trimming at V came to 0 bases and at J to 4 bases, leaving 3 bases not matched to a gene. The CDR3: CASSVETGGADTQYF. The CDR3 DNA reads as TGTGCCAGCAGCGTAGAGACAGGGGGTGCAGATACGCAGTATTTT.

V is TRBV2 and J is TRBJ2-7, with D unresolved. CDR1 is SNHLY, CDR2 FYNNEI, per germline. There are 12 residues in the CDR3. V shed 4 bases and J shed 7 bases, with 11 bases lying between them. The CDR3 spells CASSGTSREQYF. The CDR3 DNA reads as TGTGCCAGCAGTGGAACCTCTCGGGAGCAGTACTTC.

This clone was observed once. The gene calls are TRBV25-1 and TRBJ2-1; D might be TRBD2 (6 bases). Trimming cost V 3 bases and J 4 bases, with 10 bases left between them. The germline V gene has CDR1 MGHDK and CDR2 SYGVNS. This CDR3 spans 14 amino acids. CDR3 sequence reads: CASSDPGDYNEQFF. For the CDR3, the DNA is TGTGCCAGCAGTGACCCGGGAGATTACAATGAGCAGTTCTTC. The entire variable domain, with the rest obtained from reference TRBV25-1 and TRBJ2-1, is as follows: EADIYQTPRYLVIGTGKKITLECSQTMGHDKMYWYQQDPGMELHLIHYSYGVNSTEKGDLSSESTVSRIRTEHFPLTLESARPSHTSQYLCASSDPGDYNEQFFGPGTRLTVL.

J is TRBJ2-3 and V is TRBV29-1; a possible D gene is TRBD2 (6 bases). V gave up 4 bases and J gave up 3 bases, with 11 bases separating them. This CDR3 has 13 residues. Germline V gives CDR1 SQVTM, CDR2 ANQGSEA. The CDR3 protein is CSVGLGSTDTQYF. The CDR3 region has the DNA TGCAGCGTTGGTCTCGGGAGTACAGATACGCAGTATTTT.

The CDR3 here is CASNRQGNYGYTF. For the CDR3, the DNA is TGTGCCAGCAACCGACAGGGGAACTATGGCTACACCTTC. The genes are TRBV2 and TRBJ1-2; 8 bases are shared with TRBD1. This CDR3 comprises 13 residues. V lost 7 bases, J lost 2 bases, and 3 bases stayed unmatched. Germline values: CDR1 SNHLY, CDR2 FYNNEI. The entire variable domain, with the rest obtained from reference TRBV2 and TRBJ1-2, is as follows: EPEVTQTPSHQVTQMGQEVILRCVPISNHLYFYWYRQILGQKVEFLVSFYNNEISEKSEIFDDQFSVERPDGSNFTLKIRSTKLEDSAMYFCASNRQGNYGYTFGSGTRLTVV.

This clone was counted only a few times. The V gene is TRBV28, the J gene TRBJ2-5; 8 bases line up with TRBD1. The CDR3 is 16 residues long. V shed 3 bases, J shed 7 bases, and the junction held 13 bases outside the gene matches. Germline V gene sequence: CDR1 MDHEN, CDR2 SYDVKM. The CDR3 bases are TGTGCCAGCAGTTTTACTCTCCAGGGGGCGCTAATGACCCAGTACTTC. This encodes CASSFTLQGALMTQYF.

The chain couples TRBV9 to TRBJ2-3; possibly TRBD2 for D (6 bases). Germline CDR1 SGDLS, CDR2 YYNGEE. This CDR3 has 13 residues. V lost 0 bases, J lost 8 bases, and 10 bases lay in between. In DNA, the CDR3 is TGTGCCAGCAGCGTAGCGGGAGCGGGTACGCAGTATTTT. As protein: CASSVAGAGTQYF.

CDR3 sequence: CASSSRLASGGTDTQYF. Written as DNA, the CDR3 is TGTGCCAGTAGTTCACGACTAGCGAGCGGGGGCACAGATACGCAGTATTTT. The chain combines TRBV19 with TRBJ2-3; 8 nucleotides match TRBD2. The CDR3 contains 17 residues. CDR1 is LNHDA, CDR2 SQIVND, per germline (reference sequence). The V segment lost 5 bases and the J segment 1 base; nucleotides outside the gene matches: 11.

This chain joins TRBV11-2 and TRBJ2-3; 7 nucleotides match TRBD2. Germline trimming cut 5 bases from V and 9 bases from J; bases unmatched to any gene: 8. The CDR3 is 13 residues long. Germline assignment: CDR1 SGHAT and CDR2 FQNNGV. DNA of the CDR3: TGTGCCAGCAGCCCCCGAACTAGCGAAACGCAGTATTTT. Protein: CASSPRTSETQYF.

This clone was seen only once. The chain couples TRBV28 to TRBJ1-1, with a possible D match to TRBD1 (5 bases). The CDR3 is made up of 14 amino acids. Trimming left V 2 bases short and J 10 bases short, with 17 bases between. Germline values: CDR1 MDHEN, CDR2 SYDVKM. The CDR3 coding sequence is TGTGCCAGCAGTTTAGGCAGGGTGGAAGTGCGAGCTTTCTTT. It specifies CASSLGRVEVRAFF.

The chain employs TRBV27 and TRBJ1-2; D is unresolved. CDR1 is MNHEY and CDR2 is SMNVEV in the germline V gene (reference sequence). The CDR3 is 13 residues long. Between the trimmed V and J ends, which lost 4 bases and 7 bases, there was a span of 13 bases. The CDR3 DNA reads TGTGCCAGCAGTTATCGACCCGCGGGTGGCTACACCTTC. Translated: CASSYRPAGGYTF.

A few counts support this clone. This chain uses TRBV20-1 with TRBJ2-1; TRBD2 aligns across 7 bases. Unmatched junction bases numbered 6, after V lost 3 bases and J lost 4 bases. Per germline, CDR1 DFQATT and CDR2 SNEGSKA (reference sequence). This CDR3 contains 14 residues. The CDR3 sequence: CSASIGGGYNEQFF. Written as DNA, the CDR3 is TGCAGTGCTAGTATTGGCGGGGGTTACAATGAGCAGTTCTTC.

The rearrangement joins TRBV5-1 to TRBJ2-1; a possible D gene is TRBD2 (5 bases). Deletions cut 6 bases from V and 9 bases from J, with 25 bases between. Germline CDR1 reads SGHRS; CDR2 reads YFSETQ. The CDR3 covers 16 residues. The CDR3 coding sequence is TGCGCCAGCAACGATATCGGTGGCGCTGAAGGAGGTGAGCAGTTCTTC. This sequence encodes CASNDIGGAEGGEQFF.

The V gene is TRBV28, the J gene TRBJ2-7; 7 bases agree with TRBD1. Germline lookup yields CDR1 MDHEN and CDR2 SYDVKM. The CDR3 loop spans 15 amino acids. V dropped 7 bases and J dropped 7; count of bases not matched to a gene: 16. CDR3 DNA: TGTGCCAGCACTTCAGGGGACAGCCGAGGGAAGGAGCAGTACTTC. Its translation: CASTSGDSRGKEQYF. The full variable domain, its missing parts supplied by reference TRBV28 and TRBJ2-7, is DVKVTQSSRYLVKRTGEKVFLECVQDMDHENMFWYRQDPGLGLRLIYFSYDVKMKEKGDIPEGYSVSREKKERFSLILESASTNQTSMYLCASTSGDSRGKEQYFGPGTRLTVT.

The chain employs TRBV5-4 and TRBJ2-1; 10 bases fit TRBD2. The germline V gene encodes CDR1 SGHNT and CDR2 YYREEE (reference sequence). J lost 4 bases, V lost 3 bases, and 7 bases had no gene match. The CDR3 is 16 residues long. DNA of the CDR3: TGTGCCAGCAGCTGGGGGACTAGCGTGACTTACAATGAGCAGTTCTTC. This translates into CASSWGTSVTYNEQFF.

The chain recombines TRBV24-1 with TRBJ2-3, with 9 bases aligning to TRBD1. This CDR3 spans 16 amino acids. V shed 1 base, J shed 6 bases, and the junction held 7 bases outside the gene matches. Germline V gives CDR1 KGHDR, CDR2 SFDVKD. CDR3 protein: CATSDFRDRATDTQYF. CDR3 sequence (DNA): TGTGCCACCAGTGATTTCCGGGACAGGGCCACGGATACGCAGTATTTT.